This is a list of T cell receptor beta chains from one sample in a study of identical twins. TCRdb itself ran the 5' RACE reads through MiXCR, one entry per CDR3 protein. The sample holds 500,000 to 650,000 distinct CDR3 sequences, about 7.6% seen once. The sample also formed part of further work on yellow fever vaccine responses in identical twins.

Sequenced sample: PBMCs. These receptors were collected from a woman in her late teens or twenties in good health. Each CDR3 is given with its conserved first and last residue. The D gene is left open where the match is weak. Size is stated for part of the rows, as once, few or many counts, or as a class when the clone is expanded.

d_call clone_size j_call v_call cdr3_aa cdr3_nt
TRBD1 few TRBJ1-5 TRBV28 CASSGLGTGNQPQHF TGTGCCAGCAGTGGTCTCGGGACAGGCAATCAGCCCCAGCATTTT
. few TRBJ1-5 TRBV20-1 CSLTAGGSNQPQHF TGCAGTCTCACAGCGGGGGGAAGCAATCAGCCCCAGCATTTT
TRBD2 . TRBJ2-3 TRBV11-3 CASSKGLATTDTQYF TGTGCCAGCAGCAAGGGACTAGCGACGACAGATACGCAGTATTTT
. many TRBJ1-4 TRBV5-1 CASSTRTDHREKLFF TGCGCCAGCAGCACCCGGACAGACCATAGGGAAAAACTGTTTTTT
TRBD2 many TRBJ2-1 TRBV5-1 CASSSTSGRRNEQFF TGCGCCAGCAGCTCGACTAGCGGGAGAAGGAATGAGCAGTTCTTC
TRBD1 . TRBJ2-1 TRBV4-1 CASSQGRQGAWGNEQFF TGCGCCAGCAGCCAAGGTAGACAGGGGGCTTGGGGTAATGAGCAGTTCTTC
. few TRBJ2-1 TRBV15 CATSFAENEQFF TGTGCCACCAGCTTCGCAGAGAATGAGCAGTTCTTC
TRBD1 few TRBJ2-5 TRBV29-1 CSVGQGGETQYF TGCAGCGTAGGACAGGGGGGAGAGACCCAGTACTTC
. . TRBJ2-4 TRBV20-1 CSAWDRTGGTSYF TGCAGTGCCTGGGACAGAACTGGAGGGACTAGTTACTTC
TRBD2 few TRBJ2-1 TRBV24-1 CATSGASGRNEQFF TGTGCCACCAGTGGTGCTAGCGGGAGAAATGAGCAGTTCTTC
. . TRBJ2-5 TRBV28 CASSLPGVRETQYF TGTGCCAGCAGTCTACCAGGGGTCCGAGAGACCCAGTACTTC